This TCR beta chain is drawn from a study of CD8 T cells in ankylosing spondylitis. Study-wide results and caveats: Reportedly, disease-linked clones are significantly enriched in ankylosing spondylitis patients' matched synovial fluid. Ankylosing spondylitis blood seemed to carry a telltale TCR beta motif made of about 8 highly homologous variants. Disease-linked clones were CD8+ and relatively rare in peripheral blood.

This clonotype showed up many times. Its target is not known. Molecular-barcoded quantitative 5'-RACE produced these TCR beta libraries. MiXCR, applied by TCRdb to the 5' RACE reads, yields one record per CDR3 protein. The sample carries roughly 700,000 distinct CDR3 sequences, about 20% recorded once. The clonotype originates from a male donor with ankylosing spondylitis. The sample comprised blood, either unsorted or a sorted T cell fraction (not recorded which).

The CDR3 protein is CSVEVRGDRAYTGELFF. In DNA, the CDR3 is TGCAGCGTTGAAGTAAGGGGGGACAGAGCCTACACCGGGGAGCTGTTTTTT. The genes are TRBV29-1 and TRBJ2-2, with D maybe TRBD1 (7 bases). The CDR3 loop spans 17 amino acids. Germline assignment: CDR1 SQVTM and CDR2 ANQGSEA. Trimming cost V 1 base and J 3 bases, with 18 bases left between them.